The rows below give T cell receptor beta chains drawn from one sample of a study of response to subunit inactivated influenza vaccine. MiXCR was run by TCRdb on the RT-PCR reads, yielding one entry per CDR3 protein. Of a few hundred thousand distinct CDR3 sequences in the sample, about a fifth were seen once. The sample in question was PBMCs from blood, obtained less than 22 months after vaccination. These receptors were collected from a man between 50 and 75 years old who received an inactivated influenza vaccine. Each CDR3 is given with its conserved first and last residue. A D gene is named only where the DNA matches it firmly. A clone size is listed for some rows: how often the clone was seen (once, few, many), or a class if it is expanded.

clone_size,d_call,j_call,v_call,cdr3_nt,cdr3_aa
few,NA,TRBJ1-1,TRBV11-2,TGTGCCAGCAGCAAAGGGTTTACAAGGAACACTGAAGCTTTCTTT,CASSKGFTRNTEAFF
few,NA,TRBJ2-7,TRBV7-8,TGTGCCAGCAGCAACCGGGGACCCTACGAGCAGTACTTC,CASSNRGPYEQYF
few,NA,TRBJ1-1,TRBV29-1,TGCAGCGTCACGGGCCTGAACACTGAAGCTTTCTTT,CSVTGLNTEAFF
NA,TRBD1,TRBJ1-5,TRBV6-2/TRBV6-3,TGTGCCAGCAGTTACCTTCTTTCAGGGGGTCCCCTGAATCAGCCCCAGCATTTT,CASSYLLSGGPLNQPQHF
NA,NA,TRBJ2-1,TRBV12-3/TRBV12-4,TGTGCCAGCTACGACCGGCAAATTGCGCCGGGTGAGCAGTTCTTC,CASYDRQIAPGEQFF
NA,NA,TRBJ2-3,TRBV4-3,TGCGCCAGCAGCCAAAGGGTAAACACAGATACGCAGTATTTT,CASSQRVNTDTQYF
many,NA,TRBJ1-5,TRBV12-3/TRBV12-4,TGTGCCAGCAGTTTGACAGGACCTGGGAATCAGCCCCAGCATTTT,CASSLTGPGNQPQHF
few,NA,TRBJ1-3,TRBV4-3,TGCGCCAGCAGCCCAGGACACTACTCTGGAAACACCATATATTTT,CASSPGHYSGNTIYF
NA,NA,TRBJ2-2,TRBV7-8,TGTGCCAGCAGCCCCTCTGGGACAATTAGCACCGGGGAGCTGTTTTTT,CASSPSGTISTGELFF
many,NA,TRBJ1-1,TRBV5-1,TGCGCCAGCAGCTTGAACCCCCAGGGGAACACTGAAGCTTTCTTT,CASSLNPQGNTEAFF
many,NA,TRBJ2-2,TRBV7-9,TGTGCCAGCAGCTTATCCGAACGCACCGGGGAGCTGTTTTTT,CASSLSERTGELFF
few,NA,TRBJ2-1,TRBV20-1,TGCAGTGCTAGTGGAGGAGCCCGAGCCTCCTACAATGAGCAGTTCTTC,CSASGGARASYNEQFF
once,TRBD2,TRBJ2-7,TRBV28,TGTGCCAGCAGTTTTTTCAGCGGGAGCTCCTACGAGCAGTACTTC,CASSFFSGSSYEQYF
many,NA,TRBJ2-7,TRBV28,TGTGCCAGCAGCTTTCGTTACGAGCAGTACTTC,CASSFRYEQYF
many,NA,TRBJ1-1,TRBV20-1,TGCAGTGCTAGTGGCAGGGGTTTTACTGAAGCTTTCTTT,CSASGRGFTEAFF
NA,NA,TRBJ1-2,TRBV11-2,TGTGCCAGCAGCTTAGATCTGGGCAGGGATGCTGGCTACACCTTC,CASSLDLGRDAGYTF
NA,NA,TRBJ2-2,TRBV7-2,TGTGCCAGCAGCTTAAATGGGGGGCCCGGGGAGCTGTTTTTT,CASSLNGGPGELFF
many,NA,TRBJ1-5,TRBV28,TGTGCCAGCAGTTTAGCGTTTGGTAATCAGCCCCAGCATTTT,CASSLAFGNQPQHF
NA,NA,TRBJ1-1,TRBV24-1,TGTGCCACCAACAGGGATGAGGCTTTCTTT,CATNRDEAFF
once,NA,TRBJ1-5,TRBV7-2,TGTGCCAGCAGCTTAGTCGGGGGGGAAAGGAATCAGCCCCAGCATTTT,CASSLVGGERNQPQHF
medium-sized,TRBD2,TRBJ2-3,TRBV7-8,TGTGCCAGCAGCTTAGCGTTAGCGGGGGGAAACACAGATACGCAGTATTTT,CASSLALAGGNTDTQYF
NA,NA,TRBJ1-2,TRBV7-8,TGTGCCAGCAGCTTAAATTTAGGCAGGAGCGAGGCGGGCTACACCTTC,CASSLNLGRSEAGYTF
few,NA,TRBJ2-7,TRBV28,TGTGCCAGCAGTTTAGGGTCTATTCAGTACTTC,CASSLGSIQYF
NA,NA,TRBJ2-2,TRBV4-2,TGTGCCAGCACAAAGACAGGGGAGCTGTTTTTT,CASTKTGELFF
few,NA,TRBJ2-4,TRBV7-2,TGTGCCAGCAGCTCCCCGGACAGCGGGTGGGGTCAGTACTTC,CASSSPDSGWGQYF
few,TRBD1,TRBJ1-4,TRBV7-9,TGTGCCAGCAGCAAAGGACAGGGCCGAGAAAAACTGTTTTTT,CASSKGQGREKLFF
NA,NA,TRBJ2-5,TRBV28,TGTGCCAGCAGCCGTCAAGGGGGAGGCCTAGAGACCCAGTACTTC,CASSRQGGGLETQYF
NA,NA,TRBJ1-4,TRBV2,TGTGCCAGCAGTGAAGGGAGGGATAATGAAAAACTGTTTTTT,CASSEGRDNEKLFF